This T cell receptor (beta chain) stems from a study of T cell responses to AZD1222 COVID-19 vaccine. V lost 0 bases to trimming and J lost 5 bases; unmatched junction nucleotides: 2. The CDR3 is 15 amino acids. The germline gives CDR1 SGDLS, CDR2 YYNGEE. Assay: immunoSEQ multiplex PCR; the TCRdb copy retains only in-frame clones and omits some. The sample has fewer than 200,000 clones; 88% are singletons. This receptor was identified in an adult who received the AZD1222 COVID-19 vaccine. The rearrangement uses TRBV9 and TRBJ1-6; 7 positions agree with TRBD1. The starting material was peripheral blood, obtained 28 days after the second AZD1222 dose. The DNA of the CDR3 is TGTGCCAGCAGCGTAGGACAGGGTAATAATTCACCCCTCCACTTT. Translated: CASSVGQGNNSPLHF.